A selection of T cell receptor beta chains follows, all from one sample in a study of CD8 T cells in ankylosing spondylitis. From the 5' RACE reads, TCRdb called clonotypes with MiXCR, one entry per CDR3 protein. Of tens of thousands of distinct CDR3 sequences listed, 4.5% to 5.5% are singletons. The sample taken for sequencing was blood, either unsorted or a sorted T cell fraction (not recorded which). These receptors all come from a female donor with ankylosing spondylitis or in good health (not recorded which). Each CDR3 is given with its conserved first and last residue. A D gene is named only where the DNA matches it firmly. Some rows mark clone size as missing; the rest say once, few, many or name a class of expanded clone.

j_gene: TRBJ2-3
v_gene: TRBV9
len: 16
abundance: many
d_gene: .
CDR3aa: CASSVASIAGRDTQYF
CDR3nt: TGTGCCAGCAGCGTAGCTTCAATCGCAGGGAGAGATACGCAGTATTTT

j_gene: TRBJ2-2
v_gene: TRBV9
len: 16
abundance: many
d_gene: TRBD2
CDR3aa: CASSVFGGRDTGELFF
CDR3nt: TGTGCCAGCAGCGTATTTGGCGGGAGGGACACCGGGGAGCTGTTTTTT

j_gene: TRBJ1-5
v_gene: TRBV9
len: 12
abundance: many
d_gene: .
CDR3aa: CASSISGGPQHF
CDR3nt: TGTGCCAGCAGCATTTCAGGCGGCCCCCAGCATTTT

j_gene: TRBJ2-7
v_gene: TRBV9
len: 15
abundance: many
d_gene: .
CDR3aa: CASSVGMTGDNEQYF
CDR3nt: TGTGCCAGCAGCGTAGGAATGACGGGAGACAACGAGCAGTACTTC

j_gene: TRBJ2-1
v_gene: TRBV9
len: 18
abundance: many
d_gene: TRBD2
CDR3aa: CASSSSGRKFVSYNEQFF
CDR3nt: TGTGCCAGCAGCTCTAGCGGGAGGAAGTTCGTGTCCTACAATGAGCAGTTCTTC

j_gene: TRBJ1-1
v_gene: TRBV9
len: 16
abundance: many
d_gene: TRBD1
CDR3aa: CASSEQPRQGNTEAFF
CDR3nt: TGTGCCAGCAGCGAACAACCCAGACAGGGAAACACTGAAGCTTTCTTT

j_gene: TRBJ2-3
v_gene: TRBV9
len: 12
abundance: many
d_gene: .
CDR3aa: CASSVESDTQYF
CDR3nt: TGTGCCAGCAGCGTAGAATCAGATACGCAGTATTTT

j_gene: TRBJ2-6
v_gene: TRBV9
len: 14
abundance: many
d_gene: .
CDR3aa: CASSTTGGANVLTF
CDR3nt: TGTGCCAGCAGCACAACAGGAGGGGCCAACGTCCTGACTTTC

j_gene: TRBJ2-5
v_gene: TRBV9
len: 15
abundance: many
d_gene: .
CDR3aa: CASSKGVRVEETQYF
CDR3nt: TGTGCCAGCAGCAAAGGGGTAAGGGTGGAAGAGACCCAGTACTTC

j_gene: TRBJ2-3
v_gene: TRBV9
len: 13
abundance: many
d_gene: .
CDR3aa: CASSVSWQGTQYF
CDR3nt: TGTGCCAGCAGCGTAAGCTGGCAGGGTACGCAGTATTTT

j_gene: TRBJ2-7
v_gene: TRBV9
len: 13
abundance: many
d_gene: .
CDR3aa: CASSVAPPREQYF
CDR3nt: TGTGCCAGCAGCGTAGCCCCTCCGCGGGAGCAGTACTTC

j_gene: TRBJ2-7
v_gene: TRBV9
len: 14
abundance: few
d_gene: .
CDR3aa: CASSVGGGVYEQYF
CDR3nt: TGTGCCAGCAGCGTAGGCGGAGGGGTCTACGAGCAGTACTTC

j_gene: TRBJ2-1
v_gene: TRBV9
len: 14
abundance: many
d_gene: TRBD1
CDR3aa: CASSVTGDGNEQFF
CDR3nt: TGTGCCAGCAGCGTAACAGGGGACGGGAATGAGCAGTTCTTC

j_gene: TRBJ2-1
v_gene: TRBV9
len: 16
abundance: .
d_gene: .
CDR3aa: CASSVVGASSYNEQFF
CDR3nt: TGTGCCAGCAGCGTAGTCGGGGCTAGCTCCTACAATGAGCAGTTCTTC

j_gene: TRBJ2-3
v_gene: TRBV9
len: 14
abundance: many
d_gene: .
CDR3aa: CASSVGGAQDTQYF
CDR3nt: TGTGCCAGCAGCGTAGGAGGGGCCCAAGATACGCAGTATTTT

j_gene: TRBJ1-3
v_gene: TRBV9
len: 17
abundance: many
d_gene: .
CDR3aa: CASSVASGRTLGNTIYF
CDR3nt: TGTGCCAGCAGCGTAGCCAGTGGGCGAACACTCGGAAACACCATATATTTT

j_gene: TRBJ2-2
v_gene: TRBV9
len: 14
abundance: many
d_gene: TRBD2
CDR3aa: CASTRDGGTGELFF
CDR3nt: TGTGCCAGCACCCGGGACGGGGGGACCGGGGAGCTGTTTTTT

j_gene: TRBJ2-7
v_gene: TRBV9
len: 14
abundance: many
d_gene: .
CDR3aa: CASSVVGGLGEQYF
CDR3nt: TGTGCCAGCAGCGTAGTGGGGGGGCTGGGCGAGCAGTACTTC

j_gene: TRBJ1-2
v_gene: TRBV9
len: 13
abundance: many
d_gene: TRBD1
CDR3aa: CASSGTGNYGYTF
CDR3nt: TGTGCCAGCAGCGGGACAGGGAACTATGGCTACACCTTC

j_gene: TRBJ1-5
v_gene: TRBV9
len: 13
abundance: .
d_gene: .
CDR3aa: CASSANLDQPQHF
CDR3nt: TGTGCCAGCAGCGCAAATCTCGATCAGCCCCAGCATTTT

j_gene: TRBJ1-1
v_gene: TRBV21-1
len: 15
abundance: many
d_gene: .
CDR3aa: CASSKTFRYNTEAFF
CDR3nt: TGTGCCAGCAGCAAAACCTTCAGATATAACACTGAAGCTTTCTTT

j_gene: TRBJ2-7
v_gene: TRBV24-1
len: 14
abundance: many
d_gene: TRBD1
CDR3aa: CATSDQTGEYEQYF
CDR3nt: TGTGCCACCAGTGATCAGACAGGGGAATACGAGCAGTACTTC

j_gene: TRBJ2-5
v_gene: TRBV9
len: 16
abundance: many
d_gene: TRBD2
CDR3aa: CASSGGSGRHAETQYF
CDR3nt: TGTGCCAGCAGCGGAGGCAGCGGGAGGCACGCAGAGACCCAGTACTTC

j_gene: TRBJ2-7
v_gene: TRBV9
len: 17
abundance: .
d_gene: .
CDR3aa: CASSVAPGPRGGYEQYF
CDR3nt: TGTGCCAGCAGCGTAGCCCCCGGCCCCAGGGGCGGGTACGAGCAGTACTTC

j_gene: TRBJ2-1
v_gene: TRBV9
len: 15
abundance: many
d_gene: TRBD2
CDR3aa: CASSSDGGVYNEQFF
CDR3nt: TGTGCCAGCAGCTCCGACGGGGGGGTCTACAATGAGCAGTTCTTC

j_gene: TRBJ2-7
v_gene: TRBV9
len: 12
abundance: few
d_gene: TRBD1
CDR3aa: CASGTGSIEQYF
CDR3nt: TGTGCCAGCGGGACAGGCTCGATCGAGCAGTACTTC

j_gene: TRBJ1-5
v_gene: TRBV9
len: 14
abundance: many
d_gene: .
CDR3aa: CASSTYDSYQPQHF
CDR3nt: TGTGCCAGCAGCACATACGACAGTTATCAGCCCCAGCATTTT

j_gene: TRBJ1-5
v_gene: TRBV9
len: 15
abundance: many
d_gene: .
CDR3aa: CASSVDGYSNQPQHF
CDR3nt: TGTGCCAGCAGCGTAGACGGGTATAGCAATCAGCCCCAGCATTTT

j_gene: TRBJ2-3
v_gene: TRBV9
len: 18
abundance: many
d_gene: TRBD1
CDR3aa: CASSLRESDRARTDTQYF
CDR3nt: TGTGCCAGCAGCTTAAGGGAGTCGGACAGGGCCCGCACAGATACGCAGTATTTT

j_gene: TRBJ2-7
v_gene: TRBV9
len: 14
abundance: medium-sized
d_gene: TRBD2
CDR3aa: CASSGRGGLDEQYF
CDR3nt: TGTGCCAGCAGCGGACGGGGGGGCTTAGACGAGCAGTACTTC

j_gene: TRBJ2-2
v_gene: TRBV9
len: 14
abundance: .
d_gene: TRBD1
CDR3aa: CASSVTGETGELFF
CDR3nt: TGTGCCAGCAGCGTCACAGGGGAAACCGGGGAGCTGTTTTTT

j_gene: TRBJ2-5
v_gene: TRBV9
len: 13
abundance: many
d_gene: .
CDR3aa: CASSALSTGTQYF
CDR3nt: TGTGCCAGCAGCGCACTATCAACGGGGACCCAGTACTTC

j_gene: TRBJ2-7
v_gene: TRBV9
len: 14
abundance: many
d_gene: .
CDR3aa: CASSFYPGDYEQYF
CDR3nt: TGTGCCAGCAGCTTTTACCCGGGAGACTACGAGCAGTACTTC

j_gene: TRBJ2-5
v_gene: TRBV9
len: 14
abundance: many
d_gene: TRBD1
CDR3aa: CASSVKGQQETQYF
CDR3nt: TGTGCCAGCAGCGTAAAGGGACAGCAAGAGACCCAGTACTTC

j_gene: TRBJ1-2
v_gene: TRBV9
len: 14
abundance: few
d_gene: TRBD1
CDR3aa: CASSRQGSAYGYTF
CDR3nt: TGTGCCAGCAGCCGACAGGGGTCTGCCTATGGCTACACCTTC

j_gene: TRBJ2-7
v_gene: TRBV9
len: 15
abundance: many
d_gene: .
CDR3aa: CASSVGSFGDGEQYF
CDR3nt: TGTGCCAGCAGCGTAGGCTCCTTCGGGGACGGCGAGCAGTACTTC

j_gene: TRBJ2-7
v_gene: TRBV9
len: 13
abundance: many
d_gene: TRBD1
CDR3aa: CASSVDRRGEQYF
CDR3nt: TGTGCCAGCAGCGTGGACAGGAGAGGGGAGCAGTACTTC

j_gene: TRBJ2-5
v_gene: TRBV9
len: 16
abundance: many
d_gene: .
CDR3aa: CASSVATGNLQETQYF
CDR3nt: TGTGCCAGCAGCGTAGCTACGGGAAACTTACAAGAGACCCAGTACTTC

j_gene: TRBJ1-1
v_gene: TRBV29-1
len: 12
abundance: many
d_gene: .
CDR3aa: CNPIKGSTEAFF
CDR3nt: TGCAACCCGATAAAAGGTTCCACTGAAGCTTTCTTT

j_gene: TRBJ1-5
v_gene: TRBV9
len: 13
abundance: many
d_gene: .
CDR3aa: CASSAEPLKPQHF
CDR3nt: TGTGCCAGCAGCGCGGAACCATTGAAGCCCCAGCATTTT

j_gene: TRBJ2-7
v_gene: TRBV9
len: 13
abundance: many
d_gene: .
CDR3aa: CASSVEYSGEQYF
CDR3nt: TGTGCCAGCAGCGTAGAGTATTCGGGCGAGCAGTACTTC

j_gene: TRBJ2-3
v_gene: TRBV9
len: 16
abundance: .
d_gene: .
CDR3aa: CASSERLGRGTDTQYF
CDR3nt: TGTGCCAGCAGCGAGAGGTTGGGCCGAGGCACAGATACGCAGTATTTT

j_gene: TRBJ2-3
v_gene: TRBV9
len: 15
abundance: many
d_gene: .
CDR3aa: CASSVVGYSTDTQYF
CDR3nt: TGTGCCAGCAGCGTAGTTGGATATAGCACAGATACGCAGTATTTT

j_gene: TRBJ2-5
v_gene: TRBV9
len: 13
abundance: .
d_gene: .
CDR3aa: CASSGTPQETQYF
CDR3nt: TGTGCCAGCAGCGGTACACCTCAAGAGACCCAGTACTTC

j_gene: TRBJ2-1
v_gene: TRBV9
len: 18
abundance: many
d_gene: .
CDR3aa: CASSVAGGSWIPYNEQFF
CDR3nt: TGTGCCAGCAGCGTAGCCGGGGGTTCCTGGATCCCCTACAATGAGCAGTTCTTC

j_gene: TRBJ2-1
v_gene: TRBV9
len: 15
abundance: many
d_gene: .
CDR3aa: CASSKGPLPYNEQFF
CDR3nt: TGTGCCAGCAGCAAGGGACCTCTGCCTTACAATGAGCAGTTCTTC

j_gene: TRBJ2-3
v_gene: TRBV9
len: 14
abundance: few
d_gene: .
CDR3aa: CASSVEQTTDTQYF
CDR3nt: TGTGCCAGCAGCGTAGAACAGACCACAGATACGCAGTATTTT

j_gene: TRBJ2-7
v_gene: TRBV9
len: 16
abundance: few
d_gene: TRBD2
CDR3aa: CASSVDNSGRAGEQYF
CDR3nt: TGTGCCAGCAGCGTAGACAATAGCGGGAGGGCTGGCGAGCAGTACTTC

j_gene: TRBJ2-5
v_gene: TRBV9
len: 15
abundance: medium-sized
d_gene: TRBD2
CDR3aa: CASSVAGGGRETQYF
CDR3nt: TGTGCCAGCAGCGTAGCTGGGGGAGGGAGAGAGACCCAGTACTTC

j_gene: TRBJ2-2
v_gene: TRBV9
len: 16
abundance: .
d_gene: TRBD2
CDR3aa: CASSVDLAGGSGELFF
CDR3nt: TGTGCCAGCAGCGTGGACCTAGCGGGAGGGTCCGGGGAGCTGTTTTTT